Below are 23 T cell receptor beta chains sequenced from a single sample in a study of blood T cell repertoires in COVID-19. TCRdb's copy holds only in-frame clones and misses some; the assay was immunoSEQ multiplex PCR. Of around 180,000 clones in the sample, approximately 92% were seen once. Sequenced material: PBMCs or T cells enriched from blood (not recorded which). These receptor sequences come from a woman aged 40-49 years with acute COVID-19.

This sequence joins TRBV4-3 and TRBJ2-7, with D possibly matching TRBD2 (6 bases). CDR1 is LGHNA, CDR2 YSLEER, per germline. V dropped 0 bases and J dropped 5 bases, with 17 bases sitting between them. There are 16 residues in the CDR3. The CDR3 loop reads CASSQEEGGGSHEQYF. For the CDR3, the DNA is TGCGCCAGCAGCCAAGAGGAGGGCGGAGGGAGCCACGAGCAGTACTTC.

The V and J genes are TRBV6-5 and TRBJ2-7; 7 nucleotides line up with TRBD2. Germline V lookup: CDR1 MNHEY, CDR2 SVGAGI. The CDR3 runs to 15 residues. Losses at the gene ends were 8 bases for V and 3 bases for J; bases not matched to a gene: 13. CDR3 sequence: CASSLAGEPIYEQYF. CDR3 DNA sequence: TGTGCCAGCTCTCTTGCGGGAGAGCCTATCTACGAGCAGTACTTC.

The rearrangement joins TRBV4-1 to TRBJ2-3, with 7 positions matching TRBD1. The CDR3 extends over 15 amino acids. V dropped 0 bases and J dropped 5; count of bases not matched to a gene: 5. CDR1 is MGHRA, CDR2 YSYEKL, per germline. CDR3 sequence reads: CASSQDTTGQDTQYF. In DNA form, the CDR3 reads TGCGCCAGCAGCCAAGATACGACAGGGCAAGATACGCAGTATTTT.

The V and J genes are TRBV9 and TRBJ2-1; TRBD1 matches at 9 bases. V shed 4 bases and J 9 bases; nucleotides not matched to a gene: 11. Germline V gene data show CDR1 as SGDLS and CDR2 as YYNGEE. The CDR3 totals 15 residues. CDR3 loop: CASSSQGAQFTEQFF. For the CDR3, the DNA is TGTGCCAGCAGCTCACAGGGGGCCCAGTTTACTGAGCAGTTCTTC.

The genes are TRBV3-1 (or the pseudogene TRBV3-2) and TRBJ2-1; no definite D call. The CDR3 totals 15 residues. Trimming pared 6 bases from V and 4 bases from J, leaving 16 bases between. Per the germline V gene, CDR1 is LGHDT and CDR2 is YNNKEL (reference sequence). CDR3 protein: CASRPSGSPYNEQFF. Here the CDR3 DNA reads TGTGCCAGCAGACCGTCAGGAAGTCCTTACAATGAGCAGTTCTTC.

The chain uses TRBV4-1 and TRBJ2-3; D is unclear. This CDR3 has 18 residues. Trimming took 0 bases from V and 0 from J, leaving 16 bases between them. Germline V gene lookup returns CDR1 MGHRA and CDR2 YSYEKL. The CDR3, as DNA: TGCGCCAGCAGCCAAGATCCCAGGCTTCATACGAGCACAGATACGCAGTATTTT. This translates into CASSQDPRLHTSTDTQYF.

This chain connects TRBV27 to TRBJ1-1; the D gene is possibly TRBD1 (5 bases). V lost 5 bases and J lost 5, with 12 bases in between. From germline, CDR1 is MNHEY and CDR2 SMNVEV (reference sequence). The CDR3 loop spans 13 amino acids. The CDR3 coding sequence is TGTGCCAGCAGTCTTACGGAGGGGACTGAAGCTTTCTTT. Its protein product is CASSLTEGTEAFF.

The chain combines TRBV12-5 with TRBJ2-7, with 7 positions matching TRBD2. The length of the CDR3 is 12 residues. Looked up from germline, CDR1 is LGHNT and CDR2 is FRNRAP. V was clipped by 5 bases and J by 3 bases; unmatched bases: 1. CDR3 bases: TGTGCTAGTGGTGGGGGGGACTACGAGCAGTACTTC. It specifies CASGGGDYEQYF.

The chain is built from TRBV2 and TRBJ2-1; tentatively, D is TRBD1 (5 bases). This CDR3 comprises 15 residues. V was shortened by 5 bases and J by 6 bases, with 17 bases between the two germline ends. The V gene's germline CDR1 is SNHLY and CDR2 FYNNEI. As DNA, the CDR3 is TGTGCCAGCAGTCTCGTCGCGGACATAACCAATGAGCAGTTCTTC. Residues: CASSLVADITNEQFF.

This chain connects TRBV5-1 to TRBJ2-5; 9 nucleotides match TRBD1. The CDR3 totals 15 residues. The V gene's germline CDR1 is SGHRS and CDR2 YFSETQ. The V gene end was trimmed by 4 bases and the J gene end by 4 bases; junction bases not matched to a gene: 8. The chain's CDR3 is CASSPGQGFGETQYF. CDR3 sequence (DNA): TGCGCCAGCAGCCCGGGACAGGGTTTCGGAGAGACCCAGTACTTC.

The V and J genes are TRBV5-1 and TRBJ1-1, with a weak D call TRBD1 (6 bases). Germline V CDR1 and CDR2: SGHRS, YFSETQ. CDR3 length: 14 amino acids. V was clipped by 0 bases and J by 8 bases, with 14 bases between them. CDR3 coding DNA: TGCGCCAGCAGCTTGGCCTCACAGGGTGGAGAAGCTTTCTTT. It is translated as CASSLASQGGEAFF.

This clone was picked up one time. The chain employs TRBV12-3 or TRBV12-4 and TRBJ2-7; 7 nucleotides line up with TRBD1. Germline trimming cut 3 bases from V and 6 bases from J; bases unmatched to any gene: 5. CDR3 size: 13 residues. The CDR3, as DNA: TGTGCCAGCAGTTTTCAGTACAGGGGCGAGCAGTACTTC. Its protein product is CASSFQYRGEQYF.

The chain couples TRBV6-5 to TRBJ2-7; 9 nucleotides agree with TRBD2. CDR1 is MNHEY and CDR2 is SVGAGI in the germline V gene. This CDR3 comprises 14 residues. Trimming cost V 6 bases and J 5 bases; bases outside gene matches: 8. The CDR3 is CASRPSGAENEQYF. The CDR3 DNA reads TGTGCCAGCAGACCTAGCGGGGCGGAGAACGAGCAGTACTTC.

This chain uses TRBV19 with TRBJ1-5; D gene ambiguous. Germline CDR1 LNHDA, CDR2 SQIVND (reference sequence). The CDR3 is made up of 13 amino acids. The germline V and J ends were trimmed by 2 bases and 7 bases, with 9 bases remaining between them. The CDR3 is CASSITPEQPQHF. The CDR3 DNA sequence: TGTGCCAGTAGTATAACTCCCGAGCAGCCCCAGCATTTT. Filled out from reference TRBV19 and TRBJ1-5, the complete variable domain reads DGGITQSPKYLFRKEGQNVTLSCEQNLNHDAMYWYRQDPGQGLRLIYYSQIVNDFQKGDIAEGYSVSREKKESFPLTVTSAQKNPTAFYLCASSITPEQPQHFGDGTRLSIL.

The DNA for the CDR3 is TGTGCCAGCAGCCCCCGAAGACAGAGCTCCTATAATTCACCCCTCCACTTT. It yields the protein CASSPRRQSSYNSPLHF. The chain carries TRBV5-6 and TRBJ1-6, with D possibly matching TRBD1 (5 bases). The germline gives CDR1 SGHDT, CDR2 YYEEEE. This CDR3 has 17 residues. The V end was cut by 4 bases, the J end by 0 bases, with 14 bases between.

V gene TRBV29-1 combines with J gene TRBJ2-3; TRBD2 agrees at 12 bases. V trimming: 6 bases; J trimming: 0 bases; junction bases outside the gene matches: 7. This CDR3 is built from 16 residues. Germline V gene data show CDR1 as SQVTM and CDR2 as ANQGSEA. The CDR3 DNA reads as TGCAGCGTGACTAGCGGGGGAACCCAAAGCACAGATACGCAGTATTTT. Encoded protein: CSVTSGGTQSTDTQYF.

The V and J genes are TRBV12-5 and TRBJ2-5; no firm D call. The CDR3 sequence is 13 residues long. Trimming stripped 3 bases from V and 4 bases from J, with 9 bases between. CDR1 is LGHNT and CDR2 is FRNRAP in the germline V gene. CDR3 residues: CASGLIAVETQYF. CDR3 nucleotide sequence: TGTGCTAGTGGTTTAATAGCAGTAGAGACCCAGTACTTC.

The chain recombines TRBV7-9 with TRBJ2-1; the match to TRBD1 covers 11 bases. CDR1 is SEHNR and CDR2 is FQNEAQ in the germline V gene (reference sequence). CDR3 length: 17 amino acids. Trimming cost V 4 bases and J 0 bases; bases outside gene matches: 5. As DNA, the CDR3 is TGTGCCAGCAGCTCGGACAGGGGGCGAACCTCCTACAATGAGCAGTTCTTC. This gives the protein CASSSDRGRTSYNEQFF.

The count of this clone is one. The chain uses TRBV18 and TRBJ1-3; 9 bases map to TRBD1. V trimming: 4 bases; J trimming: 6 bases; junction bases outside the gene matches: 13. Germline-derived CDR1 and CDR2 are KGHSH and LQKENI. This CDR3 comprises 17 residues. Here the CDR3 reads CASSRTRDREVENTIYF. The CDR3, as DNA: TGTGCCAGCTCACGTACCCGGGACAGGGAAGTGGAAAACACCATATATTTT.

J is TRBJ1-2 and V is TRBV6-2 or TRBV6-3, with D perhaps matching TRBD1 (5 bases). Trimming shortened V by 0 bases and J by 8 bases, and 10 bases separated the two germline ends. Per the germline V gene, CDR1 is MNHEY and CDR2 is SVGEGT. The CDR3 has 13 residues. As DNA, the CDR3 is TGTGCCAGCAGTTACTCGGGGCATCCGGGCTACACCTTC. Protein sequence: CASSYSGHPGYTF.

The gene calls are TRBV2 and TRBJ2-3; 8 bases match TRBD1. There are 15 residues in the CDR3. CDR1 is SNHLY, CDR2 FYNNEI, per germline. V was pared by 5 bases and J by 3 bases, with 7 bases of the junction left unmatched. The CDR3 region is CASSPQGGGTDTQYF. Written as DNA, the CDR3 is TGTGCCAGCAGTCCACAGGGGGGTGGGACAGATACGCAGTATTTT.

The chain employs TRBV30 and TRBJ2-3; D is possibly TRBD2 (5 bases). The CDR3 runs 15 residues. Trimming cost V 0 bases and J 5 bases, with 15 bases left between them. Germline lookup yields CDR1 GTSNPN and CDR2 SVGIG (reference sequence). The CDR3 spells CAWSVSGVDGDTQYF. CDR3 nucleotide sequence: TGTGCCTGGAGTGTCTCCGGGGTCGATGGAGATACGCAGTATTTT.

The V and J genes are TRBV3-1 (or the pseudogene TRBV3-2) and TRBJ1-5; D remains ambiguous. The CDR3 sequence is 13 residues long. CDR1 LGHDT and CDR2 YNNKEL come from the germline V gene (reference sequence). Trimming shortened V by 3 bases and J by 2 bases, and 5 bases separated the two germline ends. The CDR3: CASSHFGNQPQHF. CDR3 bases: TGTGCCAGCAGCCATTTCGGCAATCAGCCCCAGCATTTT.